A selection of T cell receptor beta chains follows, all from one sample in a study of cytomegalovirus exposure and HLA in healthy donors. The assay was immunoSEQ multiplex PCR, and TCRdb's table has in-frame clones only and misses some. In the table there are 150,000 to 250,000 clones, less than 85% of which are singletons. Sequencing used PBMCs. The origin of the receptors is a girl aged 5 to 17 in good health and CMV-seropositive. CDR3s include the opening cysteine and the closing phenylalanine or tryptophan. Each record gives: J gene, V gene, clone size, D gene, CDR3 protein, CDR3 DNA. A D gene is named only where the DNA matches it firmly. Rows may omit the clone size; those that give it use once, few, many or a size class.

TRBJ2-4,TRBV10-3,NA,NA,CAISDTAKNIQYF,TGTGCCATCTCCGACACGGCCAAAAACATTCAGTACTTC
TRBJ1-5,TRBV4-2,NA,NA,CASREGGNQPQHF,TGTGCCAGCAGAGAGGGAGGGAATCAGCCCCAGCATTTT
TRBJ2-7,TRBV5-1,NA,TRBD1,CASSLLQGDYEQYF,TGCGCCAGCAGCCTTCTACAGGGGGACTACGAGCAGTACTTC
TRBJ1-6,TRBV2,NA,TRBD1,CASRPGQGSPLHF,TGTGCCAGCAGGCCGGGACAGGGTTCACCCCTCCACTTT
TRBJ1-6,TRBV4-3,NA,NA,CASSRGGNNSPLHF,TGCGCCAGCAGCCGGGGGGGAAATAATTCACCCCTCCACTTT
TRBJ2-4,TRBV5-6,NA,TRBD1,CASSQGDRQNIQYF,TGTGCCAGCAGCCAGGGGGACCGCCAAAACATTCAGTACTTC
TRBJ2-1,TRBV4-3,few,TRBD1,CASSRDAGGASSYNEQFF,TGCGCCAGCAGCCGAGACGCAGGGGGCGCTTCCTCCTACAATGAGCAGTTCTTC
TRBJ2-2,TRBV4-3,NA,NA,CASSVSGSDTGELFF,TGCGCCAGCAGCGTGTCCGGGTCGGACACCGGGGAGCTGTTTTTT
TRBJ2-5,TRBV30,NA,TRBD2,CAWISGGANLPETQYF,TGTGCCTGGATTAGCGGGGGGGCCAACTTACCCGAGACCCAGTACTTC
TRBJ2-3,TRBV15,NA,TRBD2,CATRLAGGHLDTQYF,TGTGCCACCCGCCTAGCGGGGGGGCATCTCGATACGCAGTATTTT
TRBJ2-5,TRBV23-1,once,NA,CASSLGNTIIQETQYF,TGCGCCAGCAGTCTCGGGAACACGATTATACAAGAGACCCAGTACTTC
TRBJ1-5,TRBV19,once,NA,CASSTGGGVDGLGNQPQHF,TGTGCCAGTAGCACCGGGGGGGGTGTCGATGGTCTGGGCAATCAGCCCCAGCATTTT
TRBJ2-5,TRBV6-5,few,TRBD2,CASSYNGAGTQETQYF,TGTGCCAGCAGTTACAATGGAGCGGGGACCCAAGAGACCCAGTACTTC
TRBJ1-1,TRBV27,NA,NA,CASSSGTSVLNTEAFF,TGTGCCAGCAGTTCCGGGACATCGGTTTTGAACACTGAAGCTTTCTTT
TRBJ2-1,TRBV9,NA,TRBD2,CASSGWTSGGNNEQFF,TGTGCCAGCAGCGGGTGGACTAGCGGGGGGAACAATGAGCAGTTCTTC
TRBJ1-2,TRBV5-4,NA,NA,CASSLAGFGGYTF,TGTGCCAGCAGCTTGGCAGGGTTCGGAGGCTACACCTTC
TRBJ2-3,TRBV27,NA,NA,CASSIAAGFLNTQYF,TGTGCCAGCAGTATCGCAGCAGGGTTTCTAAATACGCAGTATTTT
TRBJ1-5,TRBV19,once,NA,CASTQEGRMMGYSNQPQHF,TGTGCCAGTACCCAAGAGGGCAGGATGATGGGCTATAGCAATCAGCCCCAGCATTTT
TRBJ1-2,TRBV6-6,NA,TRBD1,CASRSGTGGYGYTF,TGTGCCAGCAGATCCGGGACAGGGGGCTATGGCTACACCTTC
TRBJ2-6,TRBV2,NA,TRBD1,CASSAGQGVSGANVLAF,TGTGCCAGCAGTGCGGGACAGGGGGTCTCTGGGGCCAACGTCCTGGCTTTC
TRBJ2-5,TRBV5-1,NA,TRBD1,CASSVGTAQETQYF,TGCGCCAGCAGCGTCGGGACAGCCCAAGAGACCCAGTACTTC
TRBJ2-7,TRBV9,NA,TRBD1,CASSDRDSSYEQYF,TGTGCCAGCAGCGACCGGGACAGCTCCTACGAGCAGTACTTC
TRBJ1-5,TRBV11-3,NA,TRBD1,CASSPPPDRPNQPQHF,TGTGCCAGCAGCCCCCCCCCGGACAGGCCAAATCAGCCCCAGCATTTT
TRBJ2-7,TRBV6-5,NA,TRBD1,CASIYQGQLREQYF,TGTGCCAGTATTTACCAGGGACAGTTACGCGAGCAGTACTTC
TRBJ1-1,TRBV7-6,NA,NA,CASSFGNTEAFF,TGTGCCAGCAGCTTCGGGAACACTGAAGCTTTCTTT
TRBJ2-2,TRBV7-9,NA,NA,CASNPSNTGELFF,TGTGCCAGCAATCCGAGTAACACCGGGGAGCTGTTTTTT
TRBJ2-7,TRBV7-7,NA,NA,CASSLGQGMVYEQYF,TGTGCCAGCAGCTTAGGGCAGGGTATGGTCTACGAGCAGTACTTC
TRBJ2-7,TRBV5-1,few,TRBD2,CASSLFVLGLASYEQYF,TGCGCCAGCAGCTTGTTTGTTTTGGGACTAGCCTCCTACGAGCAGTACTTC
TRBJ2-1,TRBV19,NA,TRBD1,CASSVRQGEGTNEQFF,TGTGCCAGTAGTGTCCGACAGGGAGAGGGAACGAATGAGCAGTTCTTC
TRBJ1-4,TRBV6-5,NA,NA,CASSYPEKLFF,TGTGCCAGCAGTTACCCGGAAAAACTGTTTTTT